The subject of this entry is one T cell receptor (beta chain). The antigen is unknown. The CDR3 consists of 16 residues. The V segment lost 5 bases and the J segment 5 bases; nucleotides outside the gene matches: 13. In germline, CDR1 is SEHNR, CDR2 FQNEAQ (reference sequence). This entry is derived from a study of cytomegalovirus exposure and HLA in healthy donors. Study results and caveats: It was taken for granted in presence/absence analyses that sequencing depth across donors was roughly uniform. In an earlier analysis, about 90% or about 30%: the productive usage of most TCR beta V segments.

Though nominally healthy at sampling, donors likely had unrecorded immune exposures. The PCR was carried out with 60 Vbeta primers and 13 Jbeta primers. Sequencing was performed with immunoSEQ multiplex PCR; in TCRdb, only in-frame clones are kept and a portion is missing. The table records 150,000 to 200,000 clones, around 78% of them present only once. Sequenced material: PBMCs. The J gene is TRBJ2-5, the V gene TRBV7-9, with TRBD2 matching 8 bases. This receptor was identified in a man between 18 and 29 years old in good health and CMV-seronegative. In DNA, the CDR3 is TGTGCCAGCAGCCCCCGTAGCGGGGCCCGGGGGGAGACCCAGTACTTC. Its translation: CASSPRSGARGETQYF.